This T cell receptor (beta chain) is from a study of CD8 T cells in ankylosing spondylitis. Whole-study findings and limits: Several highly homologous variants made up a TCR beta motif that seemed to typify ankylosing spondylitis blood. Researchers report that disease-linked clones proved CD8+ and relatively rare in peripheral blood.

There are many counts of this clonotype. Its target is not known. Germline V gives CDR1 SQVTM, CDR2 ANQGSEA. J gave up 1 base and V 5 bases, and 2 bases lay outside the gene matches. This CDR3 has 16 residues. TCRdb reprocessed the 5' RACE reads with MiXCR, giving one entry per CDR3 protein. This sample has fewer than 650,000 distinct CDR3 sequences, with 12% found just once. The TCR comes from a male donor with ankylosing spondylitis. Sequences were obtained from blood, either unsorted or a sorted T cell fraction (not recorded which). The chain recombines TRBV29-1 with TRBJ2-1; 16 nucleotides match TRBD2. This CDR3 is CSVTGLAGGSYNEQFF. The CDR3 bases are TGCAGCGTTACGGGACTAGCGGGAGGGTCCTACAATGAGCAGTTCTTC.